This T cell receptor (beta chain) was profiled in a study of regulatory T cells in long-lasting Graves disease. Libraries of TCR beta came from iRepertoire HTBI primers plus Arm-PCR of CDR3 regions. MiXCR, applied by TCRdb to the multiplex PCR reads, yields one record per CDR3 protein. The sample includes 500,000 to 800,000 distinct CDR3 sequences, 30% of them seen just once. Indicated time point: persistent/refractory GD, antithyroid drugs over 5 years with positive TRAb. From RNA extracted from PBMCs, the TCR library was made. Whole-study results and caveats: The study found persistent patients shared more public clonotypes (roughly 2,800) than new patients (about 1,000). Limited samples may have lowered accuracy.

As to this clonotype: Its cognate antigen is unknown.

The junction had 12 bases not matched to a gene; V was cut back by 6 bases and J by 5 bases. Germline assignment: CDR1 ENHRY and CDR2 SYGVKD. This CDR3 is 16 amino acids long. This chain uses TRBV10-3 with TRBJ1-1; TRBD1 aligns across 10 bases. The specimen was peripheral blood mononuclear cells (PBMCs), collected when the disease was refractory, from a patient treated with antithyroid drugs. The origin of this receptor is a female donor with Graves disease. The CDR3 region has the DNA TGTGCCATCAGCCGGATCCAGACAGGGGGCAGGACTGAAGCTTTCTTT. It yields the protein CAISRIQTGGRTEAFF.